This entry is about one TCR beta chain. This sample is drawn from a study of cytomegalovirus exposure and HLA in healthy donors. Assay used: immunoSEQ multiplex PCR; TCRdb lists only in-frame clones, some missing. Among about 130,000 clones listed, about 91% were seen once. This CDR3 has 12 amino acids. Germline CDR1 and CDR2: PRHDT and FYEKMQ (reference sequence). Trimming left V 5 bases short and J 11 bases short, with 15 bases between. This chain connects TRBV13 to TRBJ1-1; TRBD1 is a possible D gene (6 bases). Sequenced material: PBMCs. The sequence derives from a young woman in good health and CMV-seronegative. The CDR3 bases are TGTGCCAGCAGCGTACCGGGGGGCGGCGCTTTCTTT. It encodes CASSVPGGGAFF.